This is a list of T cell receptor beta chains from one sample in a study of response to subunit inactivated influenza vaccine. TCRdb called the RT-PCR reads again in MiXCR, with one record for every CDR3 protein. The sample consists of around 480,000 distinct CDR3 sequences, 15% to 20% of them appearing once. The specimen comprised CD4+ T cells sorted from PBMCs, sampled 23 to 25 months after vaccination. All receptors derive from a man between 50 and 69 years old who received an inactivated influenza vaccine. Both conserved end residues are part of each CDR3. The D gene is left open where the match is weak. Size is stated for part of the rows, as once, few or many counts, or as a class when the clone is expanded.

j_call | d_call | clone_size | v_call | cdr3_nt | cdr3_aa
TRBJ2-3 | NA | few | TRBV11-1 | TGTGCCAGCAGCTTATCCCCGCGGGTCACAGATACGCAGTATTTT | CASSLSPRVTDTQYF
TRBJ2-3 | NA | NA | TRBV6-4 | TGTGCCAGCAGTGACTATTCGGACACGCAGTATTTT | CASSDYSDTQYF
TRBJ2-5 | NA | NA | TRBV7-9 | TGTGCCAGCAGCTTAGCCATGACGGGACAGACCCAGTACTTC | CASSLAMTGQTQYF
TRBJ1-2 | NA | NA | TRBV11-2 | TGTGCCAGCAGCTTAGATGCAGGGGTCTATGGCTACACCTTC | CASSLDAGVYGYTF
TRBJ2-1 | NA | NA | TRBV25-1 | TGTGCCAGCAGTGAAATCGGACCCACTAATGAGCAGTTCTTC | CASSEIGPTNEQFF
TRBJ2-1 | NA | few | TRBV12-3/TRBV12-4 | TGTGCCAGCAGTCCCAGGACAAAATCCTACAATGAGCAGTTCTTC | CASSPRTKSYNEQFF
TRBJ2-7 | TRBD1 | NA | TRBV20-1 | TGCAGTGCTAGATCCCCGGGACAGGGGGCCCTCGAGCAGTACTTC | CSARSPGQGALEQYF
TRBJ1-1 | NA | NA | TRBV4-1 | TGCGCCAGCAGCCAAGGTCCCGTCCCCGGCACTGAAGCTTTCTTT | CASSQGPVPGTEAFF
TRBJ2-7 | TRBD1 | NA | TRBV5-5 | TGTGCCAGCAGCTTGGTGGGAAGACAGGGGAAGCCCTACGAGCAGTACTTC | CASSLVGRQGKPYEQYF
TRBJ2-1 | NA | few | TRBV29-1 | TGCAGCGTCGCCCGGGCCTTCTACAATGAGCAGTTCTTC | CSVARAFYNEQFF
TRBJ2-5 | TRBD1 | few | TRBV2 | TGTGCCAGCAAGGGACAGATCCAAGAGACCCAGTACTTC | CASKGQIQETQYF
TRBJ1-2 | NA | few | TRBV24-1 | TGTGCCACCAGTGATCCGGGGGGTTATGGCTACACCTTC | CATSDPGGYGYTF
TRBJ1-1 | NA | few | TRBV10-2 | TGCGCCAGCAGAAGGGCCGATTCTGAAGCTTTCTTT | CASRRADSEAFF
TRBJ2-3 | TRBD2 | NA | TRBV30 | TGTGCCTGGAGTGTACGGGCGGGGGGCCCGCAGTATTTT | CAWSVRAGGPQYF
TRBJ2-5 | TRBD2 | NA | TRBV3-1 | TGTGCCAGCAGCCAAGATCTCGCTAGCGGTAAAGAGACCCAGTACTTC | CASSQDLASGKETQYF
TRBJ1-1 | NA | NA | TRBV27 | TGTGCCAGCAGTTCGTCCAACAGGGAGGCTGAAGCTTTCTTT | CASSSSNREAEAFF
TRBJ1-5 | NA | NA | TRBV5-1 | TGCGCCAGCAGCATGACGGGGTTTGGGCAGCCCCAGCATTTT | CASSMTGFGQPQHF
TRBJ1-3 | TRBD1 | NA | TRBV20-1 | TGCAGTGCTAGCCCGTTCGACAGGGCCGCGTCTGGAAACACCATATATTTT | CSASPFDRAASGNTIYF
TRBJ2-7 | NA | few | TRBV20-1 | TGCAGTGCTTGTCCGTTTAGCTCCTACGAGCAGTACTTC | CSACPFSSYEQYF
TRBJ2-1 | TRBD2 | NA | TRBV6-1 | TGTGCCAGCAGTGATGGACTAGCGGGAGGTCCCTCCTACGGTGAGCAGTTCTTC | CASSDGLAGGPSYGEQFF
TRBJ2-1 | TRBD1 | few | TRBV15 | TGTGCCACCAGCAGTTCAAAACAGGGGGCCGCCTACAATGAGCAGTTCTTC | CATSSSKQGAAYNEQFF
TRBJ2-7 | TRBD2 | once | TRBV12-3/TRBV12-4 | TGTGCCAGCAGACGGGGACTAGCGGGGACCGAGCAGTACTTC | CASRRGLAGTEQYF